This T cell receptor (beta chain) was observed in a study of blood T cell repertoires in COVID-19. Only in-frame clones appear in the TCRdb table, and some are missing; sequencing was by immunoSEQ multiplex PCR. The sample has some 180,000 clones, over 70% seen once; the top ten hold about an eighth. In germline, CDR1 is MNHEY, CDR2 SVGAGI. J gave up 3 bases and V 7 bases, and 3 bases lay outside the gene matches. This CDR3 spans 14 amino acids. The study recruited exposed participants who had met a COVID-19 case within 2 weeks before entry. The sequencing input was PBMCs or T cells enriched from blood (not recorded which). This chain connects TRBV6-5 to TRBJ2-2, with 9 nucleotides matching TRBD2. This TCR came from a man in his fifties or sixties who had been exposed to COVID-19. The CDR3 sequence: CASTRLADTGELFF. CDR3 bases: TGTGCCAGCACGCGACTAGCGGACACCGGGGAGCTGTTTTTT.